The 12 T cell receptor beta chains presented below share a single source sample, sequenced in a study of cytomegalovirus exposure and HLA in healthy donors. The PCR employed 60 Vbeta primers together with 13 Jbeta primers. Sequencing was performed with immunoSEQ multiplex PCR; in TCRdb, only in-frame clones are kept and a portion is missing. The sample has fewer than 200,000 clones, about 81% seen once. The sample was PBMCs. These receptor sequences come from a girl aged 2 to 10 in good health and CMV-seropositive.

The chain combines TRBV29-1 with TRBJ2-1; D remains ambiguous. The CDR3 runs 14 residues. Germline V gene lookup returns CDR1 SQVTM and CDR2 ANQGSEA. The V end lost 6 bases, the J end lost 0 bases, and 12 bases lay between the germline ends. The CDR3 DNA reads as TGCAGCGTACCGACATCGGCCTCCTACAATGAGCAGTTCTTC. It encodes CSVPTSASYNEQFF.

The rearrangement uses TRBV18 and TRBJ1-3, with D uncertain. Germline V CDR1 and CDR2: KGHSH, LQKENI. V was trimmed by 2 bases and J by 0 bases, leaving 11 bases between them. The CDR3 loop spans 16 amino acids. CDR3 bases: TGTGCCAGCTCACCAGTCCCGACTTTCTCTGGAAACACCATATATTTT. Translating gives CASSPVPTFSGNTIYF.

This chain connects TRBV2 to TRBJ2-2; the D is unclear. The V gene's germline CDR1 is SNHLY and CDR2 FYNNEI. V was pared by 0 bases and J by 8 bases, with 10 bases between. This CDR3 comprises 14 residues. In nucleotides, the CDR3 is TGTGCCAGCAGTGAAGCGCGTTGGGCGGGGGAGCTGTTTTTT. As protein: CASSEARWAGELFF.

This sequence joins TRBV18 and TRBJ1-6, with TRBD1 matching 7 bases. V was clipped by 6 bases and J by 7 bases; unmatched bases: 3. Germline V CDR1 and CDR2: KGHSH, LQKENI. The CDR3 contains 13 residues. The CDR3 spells CASSTGENSPLHF. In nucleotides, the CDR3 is TGTGCCAGCTCCACAGGGGAGAATTCACCCCTCCACTTT.

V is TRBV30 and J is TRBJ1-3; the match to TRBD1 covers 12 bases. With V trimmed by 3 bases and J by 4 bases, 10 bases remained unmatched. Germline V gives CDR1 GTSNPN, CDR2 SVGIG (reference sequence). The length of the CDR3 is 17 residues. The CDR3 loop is CAWRSRDRGPEGNTIYF. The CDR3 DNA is TGTGCCTGGAGGTCCCGGGACAGGGGGCCAGAAGGAAACACCATATATTTT.

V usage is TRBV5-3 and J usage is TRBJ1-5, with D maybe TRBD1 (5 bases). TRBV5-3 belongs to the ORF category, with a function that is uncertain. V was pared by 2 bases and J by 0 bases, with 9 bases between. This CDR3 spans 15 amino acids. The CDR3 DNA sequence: TGTGCCAGAAGCTTTAAGGGGTATAGCAATCAGCCCCAGCATTTT. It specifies CARSFKGYSNQPQHF.

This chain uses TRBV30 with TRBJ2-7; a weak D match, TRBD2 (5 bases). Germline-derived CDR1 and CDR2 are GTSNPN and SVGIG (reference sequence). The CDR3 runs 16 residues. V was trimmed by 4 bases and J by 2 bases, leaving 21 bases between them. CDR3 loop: CAWIRKGGRITYEQYF. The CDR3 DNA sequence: TGTGCCTGGATTAGGAAAGGCGGGCGAATTACCTACGAGCAGTACTTC.

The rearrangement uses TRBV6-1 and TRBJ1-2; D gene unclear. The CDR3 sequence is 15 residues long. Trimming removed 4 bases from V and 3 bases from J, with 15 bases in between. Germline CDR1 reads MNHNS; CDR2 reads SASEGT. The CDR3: CASSVQIPSDYGYTF. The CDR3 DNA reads TGTGCCAGCAGTGTTCAAATCCCGTCGGACTATGGCTACACCTTC.

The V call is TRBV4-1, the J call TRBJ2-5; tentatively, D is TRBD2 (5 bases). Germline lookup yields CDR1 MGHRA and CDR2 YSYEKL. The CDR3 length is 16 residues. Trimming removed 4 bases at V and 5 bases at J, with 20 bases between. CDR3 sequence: CASSPQLVHRGETQYF. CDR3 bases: TGCGCCAGCAGCCCCCAACTAGTTCACCGCGGTGAGACCCAGTACTTC.

DNA for the CDR3: TGTGCCAGCAGTGAGATACAGGGCACAGATACGCAGTATTTT. This sequence encodes CASSEIQGTDTQYF. The gene calls are TRBV6-4 and TRBJ2-3; the D gene is possibly TRBD1 (5 bases). The germline V gene encodes CDR1 MRHNA and CDR2 SNTAGT. This CDR3 is built from 14 residues. Trimming pared 3 bases from V and 1 base from J, leaving 8 bases between.

CDR3 sequence reads: CASSLSYGSYEQYF. CDR3 coding DNA: TGTGCCAGCAGCTTGTCATACGGGTCCTACGAGCAGTACTTC. This sequence joins TRBV5-8 and TRBJ2-7; D not certain. The germline V gene has CDR1 SGHTS and CDR2 YDEGEE. V lost 1 base and J 1 base, leaving 9 bases between the germline ends. The CDR3 has 14 residues.

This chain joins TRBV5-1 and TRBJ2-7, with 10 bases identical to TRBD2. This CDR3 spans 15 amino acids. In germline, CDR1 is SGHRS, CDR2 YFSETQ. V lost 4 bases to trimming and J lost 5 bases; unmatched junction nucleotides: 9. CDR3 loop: CASSPGTSASDEQYF. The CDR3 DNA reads TGCGCCAGCAGCCCGGGGACTAGCGCCTCTGACGAGCAGTACTTC.